This TCR beta chain was sequenced for a study of control samples from healthy donors and cancer patients. The CDR3 runs to 16 residues. Losses at the gene ends were 3 bases for V and 0 bases for J; bases not matched to a gene: 5. Per germline, CDR1 SGDLS and CDR2 YYNGEE. Clones were sequenced by immunoSEQ multiplex PCR, and TCRdb holds only the in-frame ones, with some missing. This table has about 110,000 clones, approximately 88% appearing once. The V and J genes are TRBV9 and TRBJ1-1, with TRBD1 matching over 10 bases. This TCR came from a woman aged 55 to 70 with lung cancer. Material: PBMCs. The CDR3 reads CASSATDRGMNTEAFF. DNA of the CDR3: TGTGCCAGCAGCGCAACGGACAGGGGGATGAACACTGAAGCTTTCTTT.